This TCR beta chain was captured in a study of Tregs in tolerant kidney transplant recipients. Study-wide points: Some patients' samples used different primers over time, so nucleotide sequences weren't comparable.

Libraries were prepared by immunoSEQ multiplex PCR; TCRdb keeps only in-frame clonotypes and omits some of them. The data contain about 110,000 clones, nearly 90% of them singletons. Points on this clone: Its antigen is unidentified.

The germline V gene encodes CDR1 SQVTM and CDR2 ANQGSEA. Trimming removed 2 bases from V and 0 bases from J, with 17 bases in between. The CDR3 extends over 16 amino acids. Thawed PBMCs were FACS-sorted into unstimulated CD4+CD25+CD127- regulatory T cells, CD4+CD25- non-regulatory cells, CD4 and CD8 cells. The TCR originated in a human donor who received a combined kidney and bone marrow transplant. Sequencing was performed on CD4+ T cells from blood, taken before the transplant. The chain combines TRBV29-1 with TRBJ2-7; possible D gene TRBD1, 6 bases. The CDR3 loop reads CSVEREGQGSSYEQYF. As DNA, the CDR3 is TGCAGCGTTGAACGGGAAGGTCAGGGGAGCTCCTACGAGCAGTACTTC.